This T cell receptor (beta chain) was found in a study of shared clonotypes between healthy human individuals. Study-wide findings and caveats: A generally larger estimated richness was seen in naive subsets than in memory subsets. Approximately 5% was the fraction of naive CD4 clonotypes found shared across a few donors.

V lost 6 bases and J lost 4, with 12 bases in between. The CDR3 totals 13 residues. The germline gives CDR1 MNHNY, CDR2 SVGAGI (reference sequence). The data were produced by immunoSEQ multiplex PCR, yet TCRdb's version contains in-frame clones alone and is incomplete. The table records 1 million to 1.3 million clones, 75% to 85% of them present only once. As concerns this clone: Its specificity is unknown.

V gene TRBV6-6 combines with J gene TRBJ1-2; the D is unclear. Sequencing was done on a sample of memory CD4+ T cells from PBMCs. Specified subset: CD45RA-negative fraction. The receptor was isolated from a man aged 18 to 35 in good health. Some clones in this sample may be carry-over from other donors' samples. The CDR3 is CASSPRETYGYTF. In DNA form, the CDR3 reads TGTGCCAGCAGCCCCCGGGAGACCTATGGCTACACCTTC.